The present entry profiles one TCR beta chain with its context. This clone appeared a single time. Its antigen target is currently unknown. The sample holds no much larger clone one base away, and base qualities are not on file. These data come from a study of CD4 T cells in relation to SARS-CoV-2 and coronaviruses (dated by TCRdb to about 2021). The study in broad terms: In the ViraFEST assay, PBMCs were cultured with antigen for under 12 days, after which TCR beta CDR3s were sequenced to identify antigen-specific clonal expansions. The negative reference condition was either a culture with an HIV-1 Nef peptide pool or a culture with no peptide. Using patient-derived lymphoblastoid cell lines, the shared crossreactive spike epitopes were mapped to their HLA restriction. At the level of individual TCR clonotypes, the study measured memory CD4+ T cell crossreactivity between SARS-CoV-2 spike protein and common cold coronavirus spike proteins. The Adaptive Biotechnologies TCR-sequencing kit was used to sequence samples from three pre-COVID donors and the naive versus memory experiments, while other data came from Illumina-based sequencing. For other donors in the study, expansion assays were sequenced with a different, Illumina-based TCR-beta assay.

The CDR3 holds 14 amino acids from the cysteine to the phenylalanine. The entry retains the CDR3 DNA only, 42 bases that are in frame from base 1. The germline V gene provides CDR1 MNHNS and CDR2 SASEGT. V is cut by 2 bases and J by 3 bases, and the space between the germline ends is 11 bases. CD4+ T cells from unexposed donors were collected before the COVID-19 pandemic (2011-2018). Following 10 days of culture, the EasySep CD4+ T cell isolation kit was used to isolate CD4+ T cells. As cell number allowed, CD4+ T cells from unexposed donors were tested for reactivity to SARS-CoV-2 S and N and to four common cold coronavirus spike pools. Each well received under 2.5 million PBMCs, cultured in IMDM supplemented with 5% human AB serum and about 10 IU/ml IL-2. Half of the culture medium was replaced with fresh IL-2-containing medium on days 3 and 7. Each peptide culture condition was generally run in triplicate replicate wells. Leukapheresis product for the unexposed donors was purchased commercially. PBMCs were isolated from leukapheresis product or whole blood by Ficoll-Paque PLUS gradient centrifugation. PBMCs were either cryopreserved at -140 degrees C or used fresh in the expansion assay. The QIAamp Micro DNA Kit was used to extract genomic DNA from the CD4+ T cells.

Library construction relied on the immunoSEQ multiplex PCR assay. The original methods were these. Preprocessing removed nonproductive sequences and CDR3s not starting with C, not ending with F or W, or shorter than 7 amino acids. Antigen-specific clonotypes were called with the MANAFEST web app on the basis of expansion relative to the reference and to other culture wells. A clone was considered positive if significant expansion relative to the reference culture was observed in 2 of 3 replicate wells at an FDR below 0.05. Positive clones also required significant expansion versus all other tandem wells and an odds ratio above 5. CDR3 homology was quantified as pairwise Levenshtein distance, calculated with the stringdist R package after three terminal residues were trimmed from each end. TCRdb took this table from immuneACCESS and kept in-frame rearrangements with V and J called. Such tables lack part of the clones; where checked against another copy, unresolved V genes explain under half of the gap, and the rest is unexplained. The V and J calls and clone size are taken from that table; D and trimming were inferred from the DNA. The table for this sample lists about 19,000 clones; approximately 77% of them were counted only once. Together, the top ten hold about 15% of the sample.

Findings and caveats that apply to the study as a whole: Significantly weaker SARS-CoV-2-driven expansion was shown by crossreactive clones than by monoreactive clones, consistent with antigenic imprinting. Crossreactivity analysis centred on spike protein, so crossreactivity against other viral proteins was not assessed. Memory CD4+ clonotypes crossrecognizing SARS-CoV-2 and at least one common cold coronavirus spike were found in approximately 60% of donors. No donor contributed both pre-pandemic and post-infection samples, which limited tracing the source of pre-existing responses. The study was limited by small numbers of patients and tested TCRs.

The specimen was CD4+ T cells from PBMCs, cultured in vitro. The sequence was obtained from a human donor in good health. The chain is encoded by TRBV6-1 joined to TRBJ2-7; tentative D gene TRBD1, with 5 bases matching. The CDR3 here reads CASSELGVDYEQYF. The DNA reads as follows: TGTGCCAGCAGTGAATTAGGGGTGGACTACGAGCAGTACTTC.